These 12 T cell receptor beta chains share one sample of origin, sequenced in a study of T cells in Graves' hyperthyroidism and ophthalmopathy. From RNA transcripts, TCR beta CDR3 regions were amplified. HTBI primers were used for first-round RT-PCR of the TCR CDR3. TCRdb re-called the multiplex PCR reads through MiXCR, storing one row per CDR3 protein. This sample yields about 600,000 distinct CDR3 sequences, of which approximately 15% are seen a single time; about 6.6% belongs to the top ten. Sequencing was carried out using blood. Receptors originate from a young woman with Graves' ophthalmopathy.

This clonotype was detected many times. The genes are TRBV7-2 and TRBJ2-1; D is possibly TRBD2 (6 bases). V dropped 5 bases and J dropped 7 bases, with 12 bases sitting between them. Germline V lookup: CDR1 SGHTA, CDR2 FQGNSA. The CDR3 covers 13 residues. DNA of the CDR3: TGTGCCAGCAGCCCCTCGGGGGTAAATGAGCAGTTCTTC. Translation gives CASSPSGVNEQFF.

The sample holds a few counts of this clonotype. The chain has TRBV14 and TRBJ2-1, with a possible D match to TRBD2 (7 bases). Germline CDR1 reads SGHDN; CDR2 reads FVKESK. Trimming left V 0 bases short and J 15 bases short, with 12 bases between. This CDR3 contains 12 residues. CDR3 bases: TGTGCCAGCAGCCAAGATGCGGGGGCTCCGTTCTTC. Its protein is CASSQDAGAPFF. Filled out from reference TRBV14 and TRBJ2-1, the complete variable domain reads EAGVTQFPSHSVIEKGQTVTLRCDPISGHDNLYWYRRVMGKEIKFLLHFVKESKQDESGMPNNRFLAERTGGTYSTLKVQPAELEDSGVYFCASSQDAGAPFFGPGTRLTVL.

This clonotype appeared a few times. This rearrangement joins TRBV9 to TRBJ1-4; D gene unclear. Germline CDR1 SGDLS, CDR2 YYNGEE. Trimming left V 0 bases short and J 8 bases short, with 14 bases between. This CDR3 comprises 15 residues. CDR3 nucleotides: TGTGCCAGCAGCGTAGGTGATGAGAGTAGCGAAAAACTGTTTTTT. It specifies CASSVGDESSEKLFF.

This clonotype was counted many times. The rearrangement joins TRBV12-3 or TRBV12-4 to TRBJ2-7, with D unresolved. The CDR3 runs 12 residues. The germline V and J ends were trimmed by 3 bases and 5 bases, with 8 bases remaining between them. The CDR3 protein is CASSLRSDEQYF. DNA for the CDR3: TGTGCCAGCAGTTTGCGGTCGGACGAGCAGTACTTC.

This clonotype was found a few times. V gene TRBV7-2 combines with J gene TRBJ2-5; D may be TRBD1 (6 bases). Looked up from germline, CDR1 is SGHTA and CDR2 is FQGNSA. Trimming took 6 bases from V and 0 from J, leaving 14 bases between them. The length of the CDR3 is 15 residues. The CDR3 loop is CASSFFDRNQETQYF. CDR3 bases: TGTGCCAGCAGTTTTTTTGACAGGAACCAAGAGACCCAGTACTTC.

V and J are TRBV7-9 and TRBJ2-3; a possible D gene is TRBD2 (5 bases). Per the germline V gene, CDR1 is SEHNR and CDR2 is FQNEAQ (reference sequence). The CDR3 consists of 13 residues. V gave up 6 bases and J gave up 5 bases, with 12 bases separating them. The CDR3 DNA sequence: TGTGCCAGCAGGTCGGGGAGAGAAGATACGCAGTATTTT. Its translation is CASRSGREDTQYF.

This clonotype was observed a handful of times. The chain recombines TRBV5-5 with TRBJ2-2, with D maybe TRBD2 (6 bases). V shed 1 base and J shed 5 bases, with 12 bases lying between them. CDR3 length: 15 amino acids. Per the germline V gene, CDR1 is SGHKS and CDR2 is YYEKEE (reference sequence). CDR3 sequence (DNA): TGTGCCAGCAGCTTGAACGTGGCGGGGACCGGGGAGCTGTTTTTT. It encodes CASSLNVAGTGELFF.

The rearrangement joins TRBV5-4 to TRBJ2-3, with TRBD1 matching over 7 bases. Trimming cost V 0 bases and J 1 base; bases outside gene matches: 11. CDR1 is SGHNT, CDR2 YYREEE, per germline (reference sequence). The CDR3 extends over 18 amino acids. As DNA, the CDR3 is TGTGCCAGCAGCTTGGGAGGGGGCCAGATGCCGGGCACAGATACGCAGTATTTT. Protein sequence: CASSLGGGQMPGTDTQYF. The whole variable domain, filled in from reference TRBV5-4 and TRBJ2-3, reads ETGVTQSPTHLIKTRGQQVTLRCSSQSGHNTVSWYQQALGQGPQFIFQYYREEENGRGNFPPRFSGLQFPNYSSELNVNALELDDSALYLCASSLGGGQMPGTDTQYFGPGTRLTVL.

Only a few counts were recorded for this clonotype. Possible read error: a much larger clone is one base away. The chain couples TRBV11-2 to TRBJ1-1; D possibly corresponds to TRBD1 (6 bases). The V end lost 3 bases, the J end lost 1 base, and 21 bases lay between the germline ends. Germline V gene sequence: CDR1 SGHAT, CDR2 FQNNGV. The CDR3 is made up of 18 amino acids. The CDR3 loop reads CASSFTVRFRTANTEAFF. The DNA of the CDR3 is TGTGCCAGCAGCTTCACCGTCAGATTCAGGACAGCGAACACTGAAGCTTTCTTT. The entire variable domain, with the rest obtained from reference TRBV11-2 and TRBJ1-1, is as follows: EAGVAQSPRYKIIEKRQSVAFWCNPISGHATLYWYQQILGQGPKLLIQFQNNGVVDDSQLPKDRFSAERLKGVDSTLKIQPAKLEDSAVYLCASSFTVRFRTANTEAFFGQGTRLTVV.

Many counts were recorded for this clonotype. V gene TRBV6-1 combines with J gene TRBJ2-3; a possible D gene is TRBD1 (5 bases). The CDR3 is made up of 14 amino acids. V shed 7 bases and J shed 2 bases, with 13 bases lying between them. The V gene's germline CDR1 is MNHNS and CDR2 SASEGT. DNA for the CDR3: TGTGCCAGCACTCAGGGCAGAAACACAGATACGCAGTATTTT. Translation gives CASTQGRNTDTQYF.

In its sample, this clonotype was seen many times. This sequence joins TRBV12-5 and TRBJ2-1; 7 nucleotides agree with TRBD2. After removal of 8 bases from V and 4 bases from J, the junction contained 8 bases not matched to a gene. CDR3 length: 14 amino acids. CDR1 is LGHNT and CDR2 is FRNRAP in the germline V gene. Here the CDR3 DNA reads TGTGCTAGTTGGGCGGGAGTGGGGTACAATGAGCAGTTCTTC. This codes for CASWAGVGYNEQFF.

The chain uses TRBV15 and TRBJ1-5, with D possibly TRBD1 on 5 matching bases. The V gene lost 0 bases and the J gene lost 13 bases, with 28 bases spanning the gap. Germline CDR1 and CDR2: LNHNV and YYDKDF (reference sequence). The CDR3 consists of 18 residues. The CDR3 loop is CATSRDYEGNGRTPHQHF. The CDR3 DNA follows: TGTGCCACCAGCAGAGACTATGAGGGGAACGGCCGGACACCCCATCAGCATTTT.